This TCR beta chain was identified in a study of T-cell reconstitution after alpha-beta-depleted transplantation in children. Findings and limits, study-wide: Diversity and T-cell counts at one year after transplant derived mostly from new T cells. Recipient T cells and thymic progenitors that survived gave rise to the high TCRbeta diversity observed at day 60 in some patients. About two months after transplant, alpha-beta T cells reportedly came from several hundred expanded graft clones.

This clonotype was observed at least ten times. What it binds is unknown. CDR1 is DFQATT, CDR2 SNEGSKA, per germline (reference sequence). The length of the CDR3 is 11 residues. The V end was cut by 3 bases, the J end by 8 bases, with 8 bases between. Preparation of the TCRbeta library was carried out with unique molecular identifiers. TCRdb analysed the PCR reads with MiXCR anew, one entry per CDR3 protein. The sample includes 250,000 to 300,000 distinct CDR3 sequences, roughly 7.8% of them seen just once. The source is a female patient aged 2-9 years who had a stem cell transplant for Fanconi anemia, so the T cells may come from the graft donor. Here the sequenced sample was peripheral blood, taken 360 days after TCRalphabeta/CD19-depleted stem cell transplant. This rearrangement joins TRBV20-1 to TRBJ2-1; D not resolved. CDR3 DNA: TGCAGTGCTAGGCGCTTGCATGAGCAGTTCTTC. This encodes CSARRLHEQFF.